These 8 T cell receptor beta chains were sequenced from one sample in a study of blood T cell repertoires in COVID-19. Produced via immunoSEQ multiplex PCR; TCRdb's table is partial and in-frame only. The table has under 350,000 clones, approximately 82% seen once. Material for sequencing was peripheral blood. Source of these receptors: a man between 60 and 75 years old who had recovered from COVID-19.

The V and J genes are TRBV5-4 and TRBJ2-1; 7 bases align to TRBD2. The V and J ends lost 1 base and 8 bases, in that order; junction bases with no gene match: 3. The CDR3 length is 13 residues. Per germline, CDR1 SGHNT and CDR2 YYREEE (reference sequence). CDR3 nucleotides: TGTGCCAGCAGCTTGCCGGGAGGCTATGAGCAGTTCTTC. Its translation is CASSLPGGYEQFF.

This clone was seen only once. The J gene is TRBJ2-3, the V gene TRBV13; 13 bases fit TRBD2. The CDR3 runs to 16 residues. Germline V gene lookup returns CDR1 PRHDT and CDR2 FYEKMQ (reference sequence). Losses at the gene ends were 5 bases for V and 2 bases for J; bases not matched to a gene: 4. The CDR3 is CASSPGLAGATDTQYF. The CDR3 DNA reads TGTGCCAGCAGCCCCGGACTAGCGGGAGCCACAGATACGCAGTATTTT. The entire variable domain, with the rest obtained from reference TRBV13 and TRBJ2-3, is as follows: AAGVIQSPRHLIKEKRETATLKCYPIPRHDTVYWYQQGPGQDPQFLISFYEKMQSDKGSIPDRFSAQQFSDYHSELNMSSLELGDSALYFCASSPGLAGATDTQYFGPGTRLTVL.

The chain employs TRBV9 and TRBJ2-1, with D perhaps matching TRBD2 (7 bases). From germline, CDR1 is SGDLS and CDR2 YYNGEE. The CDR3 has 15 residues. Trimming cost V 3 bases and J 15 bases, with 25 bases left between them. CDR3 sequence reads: CASSEGRRGGAPLFF. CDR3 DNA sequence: TGTGCCAGCAGCGAGGGTCGGAGGGGGGGGGCCCCCTTGTTCTTC.

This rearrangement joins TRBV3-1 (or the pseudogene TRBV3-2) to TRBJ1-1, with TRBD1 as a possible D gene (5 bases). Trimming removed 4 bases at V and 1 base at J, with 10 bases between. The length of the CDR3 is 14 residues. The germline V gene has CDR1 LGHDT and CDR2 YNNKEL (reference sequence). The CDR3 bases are TGTGCCAGCAGCCGCGGGGGGGGGAACACTGAAGCTTTCTTT. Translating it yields CASSRGGGNTEAFF.

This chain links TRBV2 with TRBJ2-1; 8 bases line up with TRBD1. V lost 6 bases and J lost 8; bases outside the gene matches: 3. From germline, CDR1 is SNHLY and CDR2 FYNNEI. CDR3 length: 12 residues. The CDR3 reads CASRDRVYEQFF. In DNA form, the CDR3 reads TGTGCCAGCAGGGACAGGGTGTATGAGCAGTTCTTC.

The CDR3 DNA follows: TGTGCCAGCAGATTTCTGGGCGGGAGTGAGCAGTTCTTC. It codes for CASRFLGGSEQFF. The chain carries TRBV5-6 and TRBJ2-1; TRBD2 aligns across 7 bases. The CDR3 covers 13 residues. V lost 5 bases to trimming and J lost 9 bases; unmatched junction nucleotides: 8. Germline V gene data show CDR1 as SGHDT and CDR2 as YYEEEE.

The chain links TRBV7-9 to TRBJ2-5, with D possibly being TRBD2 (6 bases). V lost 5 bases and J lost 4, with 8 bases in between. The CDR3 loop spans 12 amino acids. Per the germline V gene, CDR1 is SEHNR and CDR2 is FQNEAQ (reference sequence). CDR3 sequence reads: CASSRGGETQYF. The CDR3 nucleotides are TGTGCCAGCAGCCGGGGAGGAGAGACCCAGTACTTC.

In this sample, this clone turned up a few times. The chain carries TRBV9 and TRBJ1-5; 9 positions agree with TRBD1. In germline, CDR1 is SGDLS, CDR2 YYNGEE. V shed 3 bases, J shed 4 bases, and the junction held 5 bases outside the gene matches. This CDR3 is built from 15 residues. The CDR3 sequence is CASSATGGWNQPQHF. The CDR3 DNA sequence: TGTGCCAGCAGCGCGACAGGGGGTTGGAATCAGCCCCAGCATTTT.